The next 15 T cell receptor beta chains were all read from a single sample in a study of cytomegalovirus exposure and HLA in healthy donors. With 60 Vbeta and 13 Jbeta primers, the PCR was carried out. Profiling relied on immunoSEQ multiplex PCR, and the TCRdb table lists in-frame clones only, not all of them. The data contain about 190,000 clones, just under 75% of them seen just once; the ten biggest clones take up roughly 2.8%. The sample comprised PBMCs. These receptors all stem from a woman aged 30 to 39 in good health and CMV-seropositive.

This chain connects TRBV9 to TRBJ2-3, with 7 bases that match TRBD2. Germline CDR1 is SGDLS and CDR2 is YYNGEE. The V gene end was trimmed by 3 bases and the J gene end by 0 bases; junction bases not matched to a gene: 7. The CDR3 is 16 residues long. CDR3 in DNA: TGTGCCAGCAGCGCTCGTCTAGCGGATAGCACAGATACGCAGTATTTT. Protein: CASSARLADSTDTQYF.

The rearrangement uses TRBV6-1 and TRBJ2-7, with 8 bases matching TRBD2. Germline values: CDR1 MNHNS, CDR2 SASEGT. This CDR3 contains 16 residues. V shed 4 bases and J 6 bases; nucleotides not matched to a gene: 14. DNA for the CDR3: TGTGCCAGCAGTGCCCAACGACCGGGACTAGGCCTCGAGCAGTACTTC. It specifies CASSAQRPGLGLEQYF.

This rearrangement joins TRBV7-9 to TRBJ2-5; possible D gene TRBD1, 5 bases. The J call may be incorrect, as the DNA end agrees better with TRBJ2-7. Germline V gene data show CDR1 as SEHNR and CDR2 as FQNEAQ (reference sequence). CDR3 length equals 13 residues. The CDR3 DNA follows: TGTGCCAGCAGCTTAGTAGACAGCTACGAGCAGTACTTC. Its protein is CASSLVDSYEQYF.

The chain couples TRBV7-9 to TRBJ2-7; 8 bases match TRBD1. In germline, CDR1 is SEHNR, CDR2 FQNEAQ (reference sequence). The CDR3 is 13 residues long. After removal of 8 bases from V and 2 bases from J, the junction contained 5 bases not matched to a gene. The CDR3 spells CASSGQGAYEQYF. For the CDR3, the DNA is TGTGCCAGCTCCGGACAGGGAGCCTACGAGCAGTACTTC. The full variable domain, its missing parts supplied by reference TRBV7-9 and TRBJ2-7, is DTGVSQNPRHKITKRGQNVTFRCDPISEHNRLYWYRQTLGQGPEFLTYFQNEAQLEKSRLLSDRFSAERPKGSFSTLEIQRTEQGDSAMYLCASSGQGAYEQYFGPGTRLTVT.

The V and J genes are TRBV4-1 and TRBJ1-6, with 7 bases that match TRBD1. The CDR3 totals 18 residues. After removal of 0 bases from V and 7 bases from J, the junction contained 12 bases not matched to a gene. CDR1 MGHRA and CDR2 YSYEKL come from the germline V gene. The CDR3 nucleotides read TGCGCCAGCAGCCAAGATATCCCTAAACAGGGGACGAATTCACCCCTCCACTTT. As protein: CASSQDIPKQGTNSPLHF.

This clone appeared a single time. The rearrangement joins TRBV9 to TRBJ1-2; no firm D call. Trimming stripped 4 bases from V and 7 bases from J, with 14 bases between. This CDR3 is built from 13 residues. The V gene's germline CDR1 is SGDLS and CDR2 YYNGEE. The CDR3 DNA sequence: TGTGCCAGCAGCCTATCCGGGAGTAGTGGCTACACCTTC. Its translation is CASSLSGSSGYTF.

The J gene is TRBJ1-5, the V gene TRBV4-2; 7 bases line up with TRBD1. Per germline, CDR1 LGHNA and CDR2 YNFKEQ. The CDR3 runs 15 residues. V gave up 0 bases and J gave up 6 bases; unmatched junction bases: 5. The CDR3 spells CASSQEVTGSQPQHF. The DNA for the CDR3 is TGTGCCAGCAGCCAAGAAGTGACAGGGAGTCAGCCCCAGCATTTT.

CDR3 in DNA: TGTGCCAGCAGTTTACGGGGGACCAATCAGCCCCAGCATTTT. As protein: CASSLRGTNQPQHF. The rearrangement joins TRBV27 to TRBJ1-5; D may be TRBD1 (5 bases). V was cut by 2 bases and J by 3 bases, with 8 bases left in between. This CDR3 comprises 14 residues. Looked up from germline, CDR1 is MNHEY and CDR2 is SMNVEV (reference sequence).

The gene calls are TRBV5-1 and TRBJ2-7; tentatively, D is TRBD2 (5 bases). The germline V gene has CDR1 SGHRS and CDR2 YFSETQ. The CDR3 sequence is 13 residues long. The V gene lost 5 bases and the J gene lost 0 bases, with 9 bases spanning the gap. CDR3 bases: TGCGCCAGCAGAAGAGACTACTCCTACGAGCAGTACTTC. Translated, it gives CASRRDYSYEQYF. The entire variable domain, with the rest obtained from reference TRBV5-1 and TRBJ2-7, is as follows: KAGVTQTPRYLIKTRGQQVTLSCSPISGHRSVSWYQQTPGQGLQFLFEYFSETQRNKGNFPGRFSGRQFSNSRSEMNVSTLELGDSALYLCASRRDYSYEQYFGPGTRLTVT.

The chain has TRBV29-1 and TRBJ2-1; 13 bases line up with TRBD2. V trimming: 6 bases; J trimming: 7 bases; junction bases outside the gene matches: 9. CDR1 is SQVTM and CDR2 is ANQGSEA in the germline V gene. The CDR3 loop spans 15 amino acids. In DNA, the CDR3 is TGCAGCGTGCAAGGACTAGCGGGAGATATAAATGAGCAGTTCTTC. It specifies CSVQGLAGDINEQFF.

The chain recombines TRBV14 with TRBJ2-2, with D tentatively TRBD1 (6 bases). V was trimmed by 4 bases and J by 4 bases, leaving 13 bases between them. This CDR3 has 15 amino acids. Germline CDR1 is SGHDN and CDR2 is FVKESK. This CDR3 reads CASSRNRVSTGELFF. The CDR3 DNA reads TGTGCCAGCAGCCGAAACAGGGTGTCCACCGGGGAGCTGTTTTTT.

The V and J genes are TRBV5-1 and TRBJ1-1; 11 bases agree with TRBD1. The CDR3 spans 14 residues. V trimming: 4 bases; J trimming: 4 bases; junction bases outside the gene matches: 3. The germline V gene has CDR1 SGHRS and CDR2 YFSETQ. CDR3 amino acids: CASSRDRGGTEAFF. Here the CDR3 DNA reads TGCGCCAGCAGCAGGGACAGGGGGGGCACTGAAGCTTTCTTT.

This clone was detected a few times. The genes are TRBV5-1 and TRBJ2-3, with TRBD1 as a possible D gene (6 bases). In germline, CDR1 is SGHRS, CDR2 YFSETQ. Trimming took off 2 bases at V and 0 bases at J, with 7 bases between the two ends. The CDR3 covers 14 residues. The CDR3 DNA reads TGCGCCAGCAGCTTCCAGGGGAGCACAGATACGCAGTATTTT. As protein: CASSFQGSTDTQYF. The full variable domain, rest sourced from reference TRBV5-1 and TRBJ2-3, is KAGVTQTPRYLIKTRGQQVTLSCSPISGHRSVSWYQQTPGQGLQFLFEYFSETQRNKGNFPGRFSGRQFSNSRSEMNVSTLELGDSALYLCASSFQGSTDTQYFGPGTRLTVL.

The chain carries TRBV27 and TRBJ2-7, with a possible D match to TRBD2 (5 bases). The CDR3 extends over 14 amino acids. The germline CDR1 and CDR2 sequences are MNHEY and SMNVEV (reference sequence). Deletions cut 6 bases from V and 3 bases from J, with 15 bases between. CDR3 sequence reads: CASSPKRFGYEQYF. In nucleotides, the CDR3 is TGTGCCAGCAGCCCCAAGCGGTTCGGCTACGAGCAGTACTTC.

The V call is TRBV27, the J call TRBJ1-1; D is possibly TRBD1 (6 bases). This CDR3 has 13 amino acids. Trimming pared 5 bases from V and 1 base from J, leaving 8 bases between. The germline gives CDR1 MNHEY, CDR2 SMNVEV (reference sequence). This chain's CDR3 is CASSGQSNTEAFF. The DNA for the CDR3 is TGTGCCAGCAGTGGACAGTCGAACACTGAAGCTTTCTTT.